Below, 23 T cell receptor beta chains from the same sample are listed, as sequenced in a study of shared T cell receptors in the human thymus. TCRdb's table, derived via immunoSEQ multiplex PCR, lists solely in-frame clones and lacks some. There are approximately 760,000 clones in the sample; 75% to 90% occur only once, and more than 0.008% lies in the top ten. These data also formed part of another study, on human thymus T cells.

Sequenced sample: thymocytes. The source is a girl in the first two years of life with a congenital heart defect.

The chain carries TRBV5-4 and TRBJ1-2; no definite D call. Trimming took 3 bases from V and 6 from J, leaving 15 bases between them. CDR1 is SGHNT and CDR2 is YYREEE in the germline V gene (reference sequence). CDR3 size: 14 residues. The CDR3, as DNA: TGTGCCAGCAGCTACCGGGGTAGCATGGATGGCTACACCTTC. Its translation: CASSYRGSMDGYTF. Variable domain in full (rest from reference TRBV5-4 and TRBJ1-2): ETGVTQSPTHLIKTRGQQVTLRCSSQSGHNTVSWYQQALGQGPQFIFQYYREEENGRGNFPPRFSGLQFPNYSSELNVNALELDDSALYLCASSYRGSMDGYTFGSGTRLTVV.

The J gene is TRBJ1-3, the V gene TRBV4-3; D is undetermined. Germline CDR1 LGHNA, CDR2 YSLEER. The CDR3 contains 14 residues. Trimming left V 2 bases short and J 0 bases short, with 5 bases between. The CDR3 loop is CASSQSSSGNTIYF. DNA for the CDR3: TGCGCCAGCAGCCAAAGCTCCTCTGGAAACACCATATATTTT.

This rearrangement joins TRBV10-1 to TRBJ1-1; a possible D gene is TRBD1 (6 bases). The V gene lost 5 bases and the J gene lost 8 bases, with 18 bases spanning the gap. Germline assignment: CDR1 WNHNN and CDR2 SYGVQD (reference sequence). The length of the CDR3 is 14 residues. CDR3 coding DNA: TGCGCCAGCAGTCTAGGGTGGGGGCAACTAGAAGCTTTCTTT. Amino acids: CASSLGWGQLEAFF.

The chain couples TRBV5-1 to TRBJ2-3; 8 nucleotides agree with TRBD2. This CDR3 spans 16 amino acids. CDR1 and CDR2 (germline): SGHRS, YFSETQ. V trimming: 0 bases; J trimming: 2 bases; junction bases outside the gene matches: 5. The CDR3 spells CASSLGGGGLTDTQYF. In DNA, the CDR3 is TGCGCCAGCAGCTTGGGAGGCGGGGGGCTCACAGATACGCAGTATTTT.

This chain joins TRBV2 and TRBJ2-7; D uncertain. The CDR3 totals 13 residues. V lost 4 bases, J lost 1 base, and 8 bases lay in between. Germline CDR1 and CDR2: SNHLY and FYNNEI. CDR3 region: CASSVNKSYEQYF. For the CDR3, the DNA is TGTGCCAGCAGTGTTAACAAATCCTACGAGCAGTACTTC.

The chain couples TRBV9 to TRBJ2-1; 7 bases align to TRBD2. The CDR3 runs to 12 residues. V shed 5 bases and J 5 bases; nucleotides not matched to a gene: 1. Germline values: CDR1 SGDLS, CDR2 YYNGEE. The CDR3 sequence is CASRSGNNEQFF. CDR3 sequence (DNA): TGTGCCAGCAGAAGCGGGAACAATGAGCAGTTCTTC.

V is TRBV4-1 and J is TRBJ2-5; 9 positions agree with TRBD1. The trim removed 2 bases at V and 0 bases at J, leaving 7 bases unmatched. The CDR3 sequence is 17 residues long. Germline V lookup: CDR1 MGHRA, CDR2 YSYEKL. Here the CDR3 DNA reads TGCGCCAGCAGCCAACACAAGGACAGGGGCTACCAAGAGACCCAGTACTTC. It codes for CASSQHKDRGYQETQYF.

V usage is TRBV10-3 and J usage is TRBJ1-2; perhaps TRBD1 as D (5 bases). Germline CDR1 ENHRY, CDR2 SYGVKD. The CDR3 contains 17 residues. The V gene lost 11 bases and the J gene lost 0 bases, with 25 bases spanning the gap. In DNA form, the CDR3 reads TGTGCCGTCCCTACCAGGGAATTAGGGCATCCTAACTATGGCTACACCTTC. Protein sequence: CAVPTRELGHPNYGYTF.

The chain uses TRBV14 and TRBJ1-1; 10 bases are a match to TRBD1. Trimming took 0 bases from V and 0 from J; bases not matched to a gene: 10. The germline V gene encodes CDR1 SGHDN and CDR2 FVKESK. The CDR3 is made up of 19 amino acids. The CDR3: CASSQDHPRDRGLNTEAFF. DNA for the CDR3: TGTGCCAGCAGCCAAGACCACCCCCGGGACAGGGGCTTGAACACTGAAGCTTTCTTT.

Only one count was recorded for this clone. The V call is TRBV5-1, the J call TRBJ2-1, with D perhaps matching TRBD1 (5 bases). Germline CDR1 SGHRS, CDR2 YFSETQ. V dropped 0 bases and J dropped 2 bases, with 18 bases sitting between them. This CDR3 region has 18 residues. Here the CDR3 DNA reads TGCGCCAGCAGCTTGGCCCCATGGGGCAGGGCCCCCTACAATGAGCAGTTCTTC. Translating gives CASSLAPWGRAPYNEQFF.

CDR3 in DNA: TGCGCCAGCAGTGAGTGGACAGGGGGAGGCTACAATGAGCAGTTCTTC. Its protein is CASSEWTGGGYNEQFF. The V and J genes are TRBV10-1 and TRBJ2-1; 10 bases are a match to TRBD1. The CDR3 is made up of 16 amino acids. Germline CDR1 is WNHNN and CDR2 is SYGVQD (reference sequence). V gave up 1 base and J gave up 3 bases; unmatched junction bases: 3.

The rearrangement links TRBV28 to TRBJ2-1, with TRBD2 matching over 7 bases. The germline V gene has CDR1 MDHEN and CDR2 SYDVKM. With V trimmed by 6 bases and J by 2 bases, 13 bases remained unmatched. CDR3 length: 17 amino acids. The CDR3 sequence is CASRPVGRRGTYNEQFF. CDR3 coding DNA: TGTGCCAGCAGACCCGTAGGTCGGCGGGGGACCTACAATGAGCAGTTCTTC.

This sequence joins TRBV7-4 and TRBJ1-1, with TRBD1 matching 9 bases. Germline CDR1 SGHVT, CDR2 SQSDAQ. V trimming: 1 base; J trimming: 4 bases; junction bases outside the gene matches: 13. The length of the CDR3 is 18 residues. DNA for the CDR3: TGTGCCAGCAGCTTAGTAGGGGACAGGGAGGGGTGGGTCACTGAAGCTTTCTTT. Translating it yields CASSLVGDREGWVTEAFF. The variable domain in full, completed from reference TRBV7-4 and TRBJ1-1, reads GAGVSQSPRYKVAKRGRDVALRCDSISGHVTLYWYRQTLGQGSEVLTYSQSDAQRDKSGRPSGRFSAERPERSVSTLKIQRTEQGDSAVYLCASSLVGDREGWVTEAFFGQGTRLTVV.

The CDR3 bases are TGTGCCAGCAGGTCCGACAGGGGGAATCAGCCCCAGCATTTT. Its translation is CASRSDRGNQPQHF. The V and J genes are TRBV27 and TRBJ1-5; 9 nucleotides agree with TRBD1. Germline CDR1 reads MNHEY; CDR2 reads SMNVEV (reference sequence). This CDR3 is built from 14 residues. The V segment lost 6 bases and the J segment 4 bases; nucleotides outside the gene matches: 4.

The chain is built from TRBV6-4 and TRBJ2-3, with 7 bases identical to TRBD1. Germline V lookup: CDR1 MRHNA, CDR2 SNTAGT. V lost 4 bases and J lost 0; bases outside the gene matches: 16. The CDR3 runs to 19 residues. CDR3 sequence: CASSAGYKTGKTSTDTQYF. The CDR3 DNA reads as TGTGCCAGCAGTGCAGGCTATAAGACAGGGAAAACTAGCACAGATACGCAGTATTTT.

The rearrangement uses TRBV5-4 and TRBJ2-2; D is ambiguous. The CDR3 is made up of 12 amino acids. The V end lost 3 bases, the J end lost 4 bases, and 4 bases lay between the germline ends. Germline values: CDR1 SGHNT, CDR2 YYREEE (reference sequence). Written as DNA, the CDR3 is TGTGCCAGCAGCTATAGCACCGGGGAGCTGTTTTTT. Translation: CASSYSTGELFF.

This sequence joins TRBV28 and TRBJ1-2, with D possibly TRBD1 on 6 matching bases. With 8 bases removed from V and 1 base from J, the gap between germline ends came to 20 bases. The CDR3 spans 16 residues. CDR1 MDHEN and CDR2 SYDVKM come from the germline V gene. The CDR3 loop is CASRRRGGTINYGYTF. The DNA of the CDR3 is TGTGCCAGCCGTCGGCGGGGGGGGACAATTAACTATGGCTACACCTTC.

This clone was observed a handful of times. The rearrangement uses TRBV7-8 and TRBJ2-5, with 11 bases that match TRBD1. The CDR3 runs to 16 residues. From germline, CDR1 is SGHVS and CDR2 FQNEAQ. The J segment lost 3 bases and the V segment lost 4 bases, leaving 7 bases of the junction unmatched. Here the CDR3 reads CASSCRDRGTEETQYF. CDR3 nucleotides: TGTGCCAGCAGCTGCCGGGACAGGGGGACCGAAGAGACCCAGTACTTC.

The chain is built from TRBV9 and TRBJ2-1, with 11 nucleotides matching TRBD2. The CDR3 runs to 18 residues. CDR1 and CDR2 (germline): SGDLS, YYNGEE. With 4 bases clipped from V and 2 bases from J, the junction kept 11 bases outside the gene matches. The CDR3 DNA follows: TGTGCCAGCAGCCCCCGCTGTAGCGGGGGGGCCGCCTACAATGAGCAGTTCTTC. It yields the protein CASSPRCSGGAAYNEQFF.

This clone turned up a few times. This chain uses TRBV15 with TRBJ2-1; TRBD2 is a possible D gene (5 bases). The V and J ends lost 3 bases and 8 bases respectively, with 14 bases between them. The CDR3 spans 14 residues. Germline assignment: CDR1 LNHNV and CDR2 YYDKDF (reference sequence). The CDR3 region is CATSSPRAVDEQFF. Written as DNA, the CDR3 is TGTGCCACCAGCAGCCCGAGGGCAGTCGATGAGCAGTTCTTC.

The rearrangement links TRBV7-9 to TRBJ2-3, with 8 bases lining up with TRBD2. Germline V gives CDR1 SEHNR, CDR2 FQNEAQ (reference sequence). The junction had 4 bases not matched to a gene; V was cut back by 1 base and J by 1 base. There are 16 residues in the CDR3. CDR3 bases: TGTGCCAGCAGCTTAGGTACTAGCGGCCGCACAGATACGCAGTATTTT. This translates into CASSLGTSGRTDTQYF.

This clone was picked up a small number of times. The chain links TRBV6-1 to TRBJ2-7; D may be TRBD1 (6 bases). The germline V and J ends were trimmed by 2 bases and 2 bases, with 13 bases remaining between them. The CDR3 has 15 amino acids. Germline V gene sequence: CDR1 MNHNS, CDR2 SASEGT. The CDR3 loop reads CASSEQTGMAYEQYF. CDR3 sequence (DNA): TGTGCCAGCAGTGAACAAACAGGGATGGCCTACGAGCAGTACTTC.

The rearrangement links TRBV4-1 to TRBJ2-1; D is unresolved. CDR3 size: 12 residues. Trimming cost V 1 base and J 7 bases, with 5 bases left between them. Germline values: CDR1 MGHRA, CDR2 YSYEKL. The CDR3 here is CASSQVENEQFF. CDR3 bases: TGCGCCAGCAGCCAAGTGGAGAATGAGCAGTTCTTC.